The T cell receptor beta chain under discussion was sequenced for a study of beta chain features in type 1 diabetes. In the study overall: Age, gender and cell yields were alike across patients and healthy donors. Regarding the study as a whole: A pattern of fewer insertions and more deletions at VDJ junctions was seen in type 1 diabetes patients. Shorter templates may be favored by PCR, equally so in patients and controls.

Every sorted population was more than 95% pure. This clone was picked up a small number of times. Its specificity is not known. Investigators reverse transcribed all isolated RNA, so they sequenced expressed TCRB transcripts. Sequencing used immunoSEQ multiplex PCR; TCRdb keeps in-frame clones, though not all of them. The table includes 300,000 or so clones, 7% to 9% detected once. Sequenced input: central memory CD4+ T cells from blood. The sequence was collected from a woman between 18 and 29 years old in good health.

The CDR3, as DNA: TGTGCCAGCAGTCCGAACTCAGGGGCGGAGACCCAGTACTTC. It yields the protein CASSPNSGAETQYF. This chain links TRBV6-6 with TRBJ2-5; possible D gene TRBD1, 6 bases. The germline V gene has CDR1 MNHNY and CDR2 SVGAGI (reference sequence). The ends were cut back, 5 bases at V and 5 bases at J, with 15 bases in the middle. CDR3 size: 14 residues.